This paragraph covers one T cell receptor (beta chain) sequence. Its cognate antigen is unknown. Germline V gives CDR1 MNHEY, CDR2 SMNVEV (reference sequence). V was clipped by 5 bases and J by 4 bases, with 5 bases between them. There are 11 residues in the CDR3. This specimen comes from a study of T cells after posttransplantation cyclophosphamide. Study-wide findings and caveats: TRB overlap between skin or GI tissue T cells and blood was limited. Donor-recipient repertoire similarity was low at 1-2 months, rising over year one. Recipient CMV seropositivity and CMV reactivation strongly tracked TRB clonality.

Cyclophosphamide on days +3 and +4 followed busulfan-fludarabine conditioning and a marrow graft. The method was immunoSEQ multiplex PCR; TCRdb's version includes in-frame clones alone and lacks a portion of them. The sample lists approximately 17,000 clones; 75% to 80% were seen once. J is TRBJ1-2 and V is TRBV27, with TRBD1 as a possible D gene (5 bases). The sample in question was CD8+ T cells sorted from PBMCs, obtained 1903 days after a stem cell transplant with posttransplant cyclophosphamide. The sequence was collected from a female patient in her 40s who received an allogeneic stem cell transplant from a related donor, was CMV-positive, and had no GVHD. Some T cells may have come from the graft donor. CDR3 sequence: CASSDSYGYTF. CDR3 DNA: TGTGCCAGCAGTGACAGCTATGGCTACACCTTC.